Presented here are 29 T cell receptor beta chains from one specimen sequenced in a study of blood T cell repertoires in COVID-19. TCRdb's copy holds only in-frame clones and misses some; the assay was immunoSEQ multiplex PCR. The table lists under 450,000 clones, approximately 86% of them singletons. Specimen: peripheral blood. These receptors all come from an older woman with COVID-19, enrolled during active disease.

The V and J genes are TRBV6-2 or TRBV6-3 and TRBJ1-2, with 12 positions matching TRBD1. Germline V gives CDR1 MNHEY, CDR2 SVGEGT. After removal of 6 bases from V and 7 bases from J, the junction contained 15 bases not matched to a gene. The CDR3 covers 17 residues. The CDR3 coding sequence is TGTGCCAGCAGCTCGGCGGGACAGGGGGCTCGGAAGGGTGGCTACACCTTC. Amino acids: CASSSAGQGARKGGYTF.

The chain links TRBV12-3 or TRBV12-4 to TRBJ1-2; 8 nucleotides line up with TRBD1. This CDR3 spans 13 amino acids. V lost 1 base, J lost 7 bases, and 2 bases stayed unmatched. CDR3 DNA: TGTGCCAGCAGTTTAGGGACAGGGACTGGCTACACCTTC. Translation: CASSLGTGTGYTF.

The genes are TRBV2 and TRBJ1-1, with D unresolved. The germline V gene encodes CDR1 SNHLY and CDR2 FYNNEI. The CDR3 runs 16 residues. The germline V and J ends were trimmed by 8 bases and 1 base, with 20 bases remaining between them. The CDR3 region is CASLRAPLPPNTEAFF. CDR3 DNA sequence: TGTGCCAGCCTGAGGGCCCCCCTCCCCCCGAACACTGAAGCTTTCTTT.

The genes are TRBV6-5 and TRBJ1-1, with a possible D match to TRBD1 (6 bases). CDR1 is MNHEY, CDR2 SVGAGI, per germline. V lost 5 bases and J 1 base, leaving 8 bases between the germline ends. This CDR3 is built from 13 residues. CDR3 coding DNA: TGTGCCAGCAGTCCGACAGGGAACACTGAAGCTTTCTTT. Amino acid sequence: CASSPTGNTEAFF.

The rearrangement uses TRBV6-2 or TRBV6-3 and TRBJ1-2; TRBD1 aligns across 7 bases. This CDR3 has 14 amino acids. Germline V lookup: CDR1 MNHEY, CDR2 SVGEGT. Unmatched junction bases numbered 5, after V lost 5 bases and J lost 2 bases. CDR3 region: CASSITQGNYGYTF. The CDR3, as DNA: TGTGCCAGCAGTATAACACAGGGGAACTATGGCTACACCTTC.

This clone has just one count. This rearrangement joins TRBV4-2 to TRBJ1-1; TRBD1 aligns across 8 bases. V was clipped by 3 bases and J by 1 base; unmatched bases: 1. Looked up from germline, CDR1 is LGHNA and CDR2 is YNFKEQ. The CDR3 spans 14 residues. Here the CDR3 reads CASSHGQGNTEAFF. The CDR3 nucleotides read TGTGCCAGCAGCCATGGACAGGGGAACACTGAAGCTTTCTTT.

This clone showed up just once. The chain combines TRBV29-1 with TRBJ2-7; the D gene is possibly TRBD2 (7 bases). Trimming removed 2 bases from V and 6 bases from J, with 20 bases in between. The CDR3 sequence is 15 residues long. The germline gives CDR1 SQVTM, CDR2 ANQGSEA. CDR3 amino acids: CSVERSGAGAPEQYF. The CDR3 nucleotides read TGCAGCGTTGAAAGGAGCGGGGCAGGGGCCCCCGAGCAGTACTTC.

The V and J genes are TRBV6-1 and TRBJ1-2; tentative D call: TRBD1 (6 bases). V was clipped by 2 bases and J by 0 bases, with 10 bases between them. The length of the CDR3 is 15 residues. Germline CDR1 and CDR2: MNHNS and SASEGT. This CDR3 is CASSERTAPNYGYTF. CDR3 DNA sequence: TGTGCCAGCAGTGAACGGACAGCTCCTAACTATGGCTACACCTTC.

This chain uses TRBV7-2 with TRBJ1-2; tentatively, D is TRBD1 (6 bases). The germline gives CDR1 SGHTA, CDR2 FQGNSA. With 5 bases removed from V and 0 bases from J, the gap between germline ends came to 13 bases. The CDR3 length is 15 residues. As DNA, the CDR3 is TGTGCCAGCAGCCTATACAGGGCAGCTAACTATGGCTACACCTTC. Translation gives CASSLYRAANYGYTF.

The chain links TRBV5-1 to TRBJ1-2; no definite D call. Looked up from germline, CDR1 is SGHRS and CDR2 is YFSETQ. The ends were cut back, 4 bases at V and 0 bases at J, with 10 bases in the middle. The CDR3 sequence is 14 residues long. DNA for the CDR3: TGCGCCAGCAGCGGCGTAGGAGCTAACTATGGCTACACCTTC. It is translated as CASSGVGANYGYTF.

This chain connects TRBV29-1 to TRBJ1-2; no firm D call. With 0 bases removed from V and 2 bases from J, the gap between germline ends came to 13 bases. Germline lookup yields CDR1 SQVTM and CDR2 ANQGSEA. CDR3 length: 15 residues. In DNA form, the CDR3 reads TGCAGCGTTGAAGAAACCCAACGACTGAACTATGGCTACACCTTC. It codes for CSVEETQRLNYGYTF.

The chain joins TRBV2 to TRBJ1-2; TRBD1 matches at 8 bases. V lost 5 bases, J lost 5 bases, and 4 bases stayed unmatched. CDR1 and CDR2 (germline): SNHLY, FYNNEI. The CDR3 is 13 residues long. The CDR3 here is CASSPGQDYGYTF. The DNA for the CDR3 is TGTGCCAGCAGTCCGGGACAGGATTATGGCTACACCTTC.

The V call is TRBV6-2 or TRBV6-3, the J call TRBJ2-2, with TRBD2 as a possible D gene (7 bases). Germline V gives CDR1 MNHEY, CDR2 SVGEGT. The CDR3 has 15 amino acids. Trimming took 3 bases from V and 3 from J, leaving 11 bases between them. The CDR3 DNA follows: TGTGCCAGCAGTTATAGGGGGGGGCACACCGGGGAGCTGTTTTTT. It encodes CASSYRGGHTGELFF.

This clone occurred once. V is TRBV4-1 and J is TRBJ2-3; 10 bases are a match to TRBD2. CDR3 length equals 15 residues. Germline CDR1 reads MGHRA; CDR2 reads YSYEKL. After removal of 6 bases from V and 6 bases from J, the junction contained 9 bases not matched to a gene. The CDR3 DNA reads TGCGCCAGCAGTACACTAGCGGGGATCGGGGATACGCAGTATTTT. This encodes CASSTLAGIGDTQYF.

This rearrangement joins TRBV24-1 to TRBJ2-2, with 8 bases that match TRBD2. The J segment lost 5 bases and the V segment lost 10 bases, leaving 17 bases of the junction unmatched. CDR1 KGHDR and CDR2 SFDVKD come from the germline V gene. The CDR3 has 17 residues. The CDR3 region is CATIHPDGGESTGELFF. The CDR3 DNA is TGTGCCACTATTCACCCCGACGGGGGGGAATCAACCGGGGAGCTGTTTTTT.

V gene TRBV4-3 combines with J gene TRBJ2-5; 8 nucleotides agree with TRBD2. V lost 4 bases, J lost 6 bases, and 7 bases stayed unmatched. The CDR3 has 14 amino acids. Germline V lookup: CDR1 LGHNA, CDR2 YSLEER. For the CDR3, the DNA is TGCGCCAGCAGCCGCCAAACGGGGGGGCAGACCCAGTACTTC. This sequence encodes CASSRQTGGQTQYF.

V usage is TRBV27 and J usage is TRBJ2-3; 7 bases agree with TRBD1. Per the germline V gene, CDR1 is MNHEY and CDR2 is SMNVEV (reference sequence). The CDR3 covers 16 residues. The J segment lost 4 bases and the V segment lost 2 bases, leaving 9 bases of the junction unmatched. CDR3 in amino acids: CASSLRGGSGSDTQYF. CDR3 sequence (DNA): TGTGCCAGCAGTTTAAGAGGGGGCAGCGGTTCAGATACGCAGTATTTT.

CDR3 DNA sequence: TGCAGCGTCTTCGGGGGGACGGCCCTTAACTATGGCTACACCTTC. The encoded protein is CSVFGGTALNYGYTF. The chain carries TRBV29-1 and TRBJ1-2; tentative D call: TRBD1 (5 bases). The CDR3 sequence is 15 residues long. V shed 6 bases and J shed 1 base, with 18 bases lying between them. Germline V gives CDR1 SQVTM, CDR2 ANQGSEA.

J is TRBJ1-1 and V is TRBV18; D gene uncertain. Germline CDR1 is KGHSH and CDR2 is LQKENI. V was clipped by 4 bases and J by 0 bases, with 9 bases between them. This CDR3 spans 14 amino acids. CDR3 sequence: CASSLTAMNTEAFF. CDR3 sequence (DNA): TGTGCCAGCTCACTTACAGCCATGAACACTGAAGCTTTCTTT.

The gene calls are TRBV6-5 and TRBJ1-1; D perhaps matches TRBD1 (6 bases). V shed 4 bases and J shed 10 bases, with 16 bases lying between them. This CDR3 contains 13 residues. Germline V gene lookup returns CDR1 MNHEY and CDR2 SVGAGI. The CDR3 is CASSSDTTGTAFF. Written as DNA, the CDR3 is TGTGCCAGCAGTTCAGATACAACAGGGACAGCTTTCTTT.

The chain employs TRBV12-5 and TRBJ2-7; D is uncertain. Trimming left V 5 bases short and J 2 bases short, with 13 bases between. The CDR3 contains 14 residues. The germline gives CDR1 LGHNT, CDR2 FRNRAP. The CDR3 is CASGPGFGTYEQYF. The CDR3, as DNA: TGTGCTAGTGGTCCCGGGTTCGGTACCTACGAGCAGTACTTC.

This chain uses TRBV5-1 with TRBJ2-3; D might be TRBD2 (6 bases). Trimming removed 0 bases at V and 0 bases at J, with 8 bases between. Germline CDR1 SGHRS, CDR2 YFSETQ. The CDR3 totals 15 residues. The CDR3 sequence: CASSLGGASTDTQYF. The CDR3 DNA is TGCGCCAGCAGCTTGGGCGGGGCGAGCACAGATACGCAGTATTTT.

This clone was observed once. The genes are TRBV5-5 and TRBJ1-1; no firm D call. V lost 1 base and J lost 4, with 5 bases in between. Looked up from germline, CDR1 is SGHKS and CDR2 is YYEKEE (reference sequence). The CDR3 runs 12 residues. CDR3 sequence reads: CASSLSFTEAFF. Here the CDR3 DNA reads TGTGCCAGCAGCTTGTCTTTCACTGAAGCTTTCTTT.

The rearrangement joins TRBV5-3 to TRBJ1-1, with TRBD1 matching over 8 bases. TRBV5-3 is noted as an ORF with a role that remains uncertain. This CDR3 contains 13 residues. The J segment lost 3 bases and the V segment lost 5 bases, leaving 3 bases of the junction unmatched. CDR3 DNA: TGTGCCAGAAGAGACAGGGGTGACACTGAAGCTTTCTTT. It specifies CARRDRGDTEAFF.

This chain links TRBV6-4 with TRBJ2-3; no firm D call. Trimming cost V 2 bases and J 4 bases, with 7 bases left between them. The CDR3 contains 13 residues. CDR1 MRHNA and CDR2 SNTAGT come from the germline V gene. In DNA, the CDR3 is TGTGCCAGCAGTGACACCACTTCAGATACGCAGTATTTT. Its translation: CASSDTTSDTQYF.

This clone was found once. The chain employs TRBV18 and TRBJ1-1, with a possible D match to TRBD1 (5 bases). The CDR3 loop spans 16 amino acids. Looked up from germline, CDR1 is KGHSH and CDR2 is LQKENI. V shed 0 bases and J shed 1 base, with 12 bases lying between them. CDR3 loop: CASSPPGGGGNTEAFF. As DNA, the CDR3 is TGTGCCAGCTCACCACCGGGGGGTGGGGGGAACACTGAAGCTTTCTTT.

This clone was seen more than once but under ten times. The CDR3 reads CASSLVVSGGHQPQHF. The CDR3 DNA sequence: TGTGCCAGCAGCCTAGTGGTGTCGGGGGGGCATCAGCCCCAGCATTTT. The gene calls are TRBV7-8 and TRBJ1-5; TRBD1 is a possible D gene (6 bases). The CDR3 spans 16 residues. Germline V gene lookup returns CDR1 SGHVS and CDR2 FQNEAQ. V was shortened by 5 bases and J by 5 bases, with 19 bases between the two germline ends.

The genes are TRBV5-4 and TRBJ2-1, with 10 positions matching TRBD2. V shed 4 bases, J shed 8 bases, and the junction held 9 bases outside the gene matches. The CDR3 extends over 15 amino acids. Germline lookup yields CDR1 SGHNT and CDR2 YYREEE (reference sequence). The chain's CDR3 is CASSLGLAGVYEQFF. The DNA for the CDR3 is TGTGCCAGCAGCCTCGGGCTAGCGGGGGTTTATGAGCAGTTCTTC.

The table lists this clone with a count of one. The CDR3 loop is CASSVVLSEAFF. The CDR3 nucleotides read TGTGCCAGCAGTGTCGTGTTGTCTGAAGCTTTCTTT. The gene calls are TRBV14 and TRBJ1-1; no clear D. The CDR3 is 12 amino acids. V was cut by 6 bases and J by 6 bases, with 11 bases left in between. Looked up from germline, CDR1 is SGHDN and CDR2 is FVKESK.